The rows below give T cell receptor beta chains drawn from one sample of a study of CXCR3-negative and CXCR3-positive naive CD8 T cells. After re-calling the 5' RACE reads, TCRdb lists one entry per CDR3 protein, DNA absent. The listing contains tens of thousands of distinct CDR3 sequences. Sequenced input: naive CXCR3- CD8+ T cells from blood. Receptors were obtained from a human donor in good health. Some clones in this sample may be carry-over from other donors' samples. Both conserved end residues are part of each CDR3. The order of the fields is J gene, V gene, CDR3 length, CDR3 protein.

J: TRBJ1-1; V: TRBV29-1; length: 14; CDR3: CSVWGRGQNTEAFF
J: TRBJ1-3; V: TRBV29-1; length: 14; CDR3: CGVELAASGNTIYF
J: TRBJ1-5; V: TRBV20-1; length: 16; CDR3: CSARGITHGPNQPQHF
J: TRBJ2-2; V: TRBV29-1; length: 15; CDR3: CSVEVSRTRFGELFF
J: TRBJ1-5; V: TRBV20-1; length: 14; CDR3: CSARNRNSNQPQHF
J: TRBJ1-2; V: TRBV10-3; length: 13; CDR3: CAISEWGPYGYTF
J: TRBJ1-2; V: TRBV12-3/TRBV12-4; length: 18; CDR3: CATSRPSWAETTNYGYTF
J: TRBJ2-3; V: TRBV7-6; length: 15; CDR3: CASRKSGRGTDTQYF
J: TRBJ2-7; V: TRBV5-1; length: 18; CDR3: CASSLAYEHREYSYEQYF
J: TRBJ2-4; V: TRBV27; length: 16; CDR3: CASSRRGTQNKNIQYF
J: TRBJ2-5; V: TRBV6-6; length: 17; CDR3: CASRTSGGAGPQETQYF
J: TRBJ2-5; V: TRBV28; length: 16; CDR3: CASSLGGDRDQETQYF
J: TRBJ2-1; V: TRBV29-1; length: 12; CDR3: CSVDPAGVEQFF
J: TRBJ2-1; V: TRBV29-1; length: 11; CDR3: CSVGYLGEQFF
J: TRBJ2-7; V: TRBV5-1; length: 14; CDR3: CASSFPRCFGPPGF
J: TRBJ2-2; V: TRBV5-1; length: 15; CDR3: CASSLRPENTGELFF
J: TRBJ2-3; V: TRBV21-1; length: 18; CDR3: CASSKKGGRQDSTDTQYF
J: TRBJ1-1; V: TRBV5-1; length: 12; CDR3: CASSKDYTEAFF
J: TRBJ1-2; V: TRBV5-1; length: 16; CDR3: CASYGALEYSNYGYTF
J: TRBJ2-7; V: TRBV7-9; length: 13; CDR3: CASSDVYSYEQYF
J: TRBJ2-7; V: TRBV20-1; length: 16; CDR3: CSARPLAGPHSYEQYF
J: TRBJ2-7; V: TRBV28; length: 15; CDR3: CASSYGGTGSYEQYF
J: TRBJ2-7; V: TRBV7-9; length: 16; CDR3: CASSPRLAGPSYEQYF
J: TRBJ1-5; V: TRBV9; length: 16; CDR3: CASSIGGQSSNQPQHF
J: TRBJ1-1; V: TRBV7-9; length: 17; CDR3: CASSLVDTGGVNTEAFF
J: TRBJ1-2; V: TRBV6-5; length: 16; CDR3: CASSYSKGSFNYGYTF
J: TRBJ2-3; V: TRBV9; length: 15; CDR3: CASGGGSTSTDTQYF
J: TRBJ1-2; V: TRBV29-1; length: 12; CDR3: CSVPGRNYGYTF
J: TRBJ1-6; V: TRBV20-1; length: 14; CDR3: CSAPPRTGGSPLHF
J: TRBJ2-2; V: TRBV6-5; length: 14; CDR3: CASSRDSETGELFF
J: TRBJ2-7; V: TRBV7-6; length: 14; CDR3: CASSPRTAAYEQYF
J: TRBJ2-2; V: TRBV5-4; length: 14; CDR3: CASSGTGTAGELFF